The clone carrying this T cell receptor (beta chain) occurred a few times. Its antigen is unidentified. The data were obtained in a study of beta chain features in type 1 diabetes. Study-level findings and limits: There was a moderate but significant shortening of TCRB CDR3s in all four CD4+ subsets of Type 1 diabetes patients.

Since all of the isolated RNA was reverse transcribed, expressed TCRB transcripts were what got sequenced. Only in-frame clones appear in the TCRdb table, and some are missing; sequencing was by immunoSEQ multiplex PCR. The data contain a few hundred thousand clones, over 8.5% of them seen just once; the ten biggest clones take up 0.55% to 0.75%. CDR1 is KGHSH, CDR2 LQKENI, per germline. The CDR3 extends over 15 amino acids. Trimming removed 0 bases at V and 7 bases at J, with 13 bases between. The receptor's source is a man between 25 and 39 years old with type 1 diabetes. The specimen sequenced was central memory CD4+ T cells from blood. This chain links TRBV18 with TRBJ2-4; possibly TRBD1 for D (6 bases). CDR3 coding DNA: TGTGCCAGCTCACCACCGGGGGCAGGCATCAACATTCAGTACTTC. Translation gives CASSPPGAGINIQYF. The whole variable domain, remainder taken from reference TRBV18 and TRBJ2-4, is NAGVMQNPRHLVRRRGQEARLRCSPMKGHSHVYWYRQLPEEGLKFMVYLQKENIIDESGMPKERFSAEFPKEGPSILRIQQVVRGDSAAYFCASSPPGAGINIQYFGAGTRLSVL.